This entry concerns a single T cell receptor (beta chain). Its antigen is undetermined. The data originate from a study of a mutant IDH1 vaccine in newly diagnosed glioma. Whole-study context: Sex among treated patients split 62.5% male, around 40% female; mean age was about 40 years.

The germline V gene encodes CDR1 SGHAT and CDR2 FQNNGV. The CDR3 runs 15 residues. Unmatched junction bases numbered 8, after V lost 1 base and J lost 6 bases. Sample time point: week 11, during vaccination. Topical imiquimod accompanied each vaccine dose, which consisted of 300 ug of mutant IDH1 20-mer peptide. Generated by immunoSEQ multiplex PCR, the TCRdb table keeps only in-frame clones and is missing some. This table holds around 60,000 clones, approximately 88% found once. The origin of this receptor is a woman in her forties or fifties with glioma. Sequenced material: PBMCs, taken from a glioma patient whose treatment included an IDH1 peptide vaccine. The rearrangement joins TRBV11-2 to TRBJ1-2, with 7 bases identical to TRBD1. CDR3 in DNA: TGTGCCAGCAGCTTAGCCGTTACAGGGGCAAATGGCTACACCTTC. This translates into CASSLAVTGANGYTF.